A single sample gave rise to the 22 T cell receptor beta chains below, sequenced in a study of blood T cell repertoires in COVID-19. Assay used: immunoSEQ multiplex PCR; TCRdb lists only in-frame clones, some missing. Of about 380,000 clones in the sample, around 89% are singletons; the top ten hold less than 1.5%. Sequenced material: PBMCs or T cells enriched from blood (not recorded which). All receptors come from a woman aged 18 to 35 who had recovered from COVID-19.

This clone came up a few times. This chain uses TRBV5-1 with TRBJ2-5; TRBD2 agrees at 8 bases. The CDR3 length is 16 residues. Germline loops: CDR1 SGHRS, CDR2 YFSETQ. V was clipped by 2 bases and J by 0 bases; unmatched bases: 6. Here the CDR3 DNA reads TGCGCCAGCAGCTTCGGGGCGGGGGGTTACCAAGAGACCCAGTACTTC. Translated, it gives CASSFGAGGYQETQYF.

CDR3 sequence: CASSPPGQGNEKLFF. DNA of the CDR3: TGTGCCAGCAGCCCTCCGGGACAGGGGAATGAAAAACTGTTTTTT. The V call is TRBV5-4, the J call TRBJ1-4, with TRBD1 matching over 10 bases. Germline V gives CDR1 SGHNT, CDR2 YYREEE (reference sequence). The CDR3 sequence is 15 residues long. V shed 4 bases, J shed 5 bases, and the junction held 5 bases outside the gene matches.

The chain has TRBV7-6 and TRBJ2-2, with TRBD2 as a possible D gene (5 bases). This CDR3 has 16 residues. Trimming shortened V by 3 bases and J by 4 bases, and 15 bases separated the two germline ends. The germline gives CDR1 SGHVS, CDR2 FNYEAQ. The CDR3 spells CASSFLGEGATGELFF. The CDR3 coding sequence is TGTGCCAGCAGCTTTCTCGGAGAGGGAGCCACCGGGGAGCTGTTTTTT.

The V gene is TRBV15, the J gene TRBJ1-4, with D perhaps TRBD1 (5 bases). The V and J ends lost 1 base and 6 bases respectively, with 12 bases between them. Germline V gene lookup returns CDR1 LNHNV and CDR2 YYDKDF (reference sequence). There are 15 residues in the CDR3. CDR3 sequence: CATSRASQGDEKLFF. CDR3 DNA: TGTGCCACCAGCAGAGCCAGTCAGGGTGATGAAAAACTGTTTTTT.

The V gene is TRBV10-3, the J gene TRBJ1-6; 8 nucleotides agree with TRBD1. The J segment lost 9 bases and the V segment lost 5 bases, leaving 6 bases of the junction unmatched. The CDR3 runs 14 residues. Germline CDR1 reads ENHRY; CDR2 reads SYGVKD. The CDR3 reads CAISPGTGGSPLHF. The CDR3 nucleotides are TGTGCCATCAGTCCAGGGACAGGCGGTTCACCCCTCCACTTT.

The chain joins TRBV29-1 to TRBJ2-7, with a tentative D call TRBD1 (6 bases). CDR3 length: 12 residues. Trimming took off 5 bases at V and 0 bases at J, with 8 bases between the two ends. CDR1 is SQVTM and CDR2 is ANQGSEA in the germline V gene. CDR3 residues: CSVTGSSYEQYF. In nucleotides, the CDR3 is TGCAGCGTTACAGGGAGCTCCTACGAGCAGTACTTC.

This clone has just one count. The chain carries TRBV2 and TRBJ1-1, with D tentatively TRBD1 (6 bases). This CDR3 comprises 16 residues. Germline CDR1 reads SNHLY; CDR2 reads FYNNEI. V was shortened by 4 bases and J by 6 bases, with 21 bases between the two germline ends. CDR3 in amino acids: CASSVVGTGPVPEAFF. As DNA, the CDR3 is TGTGCCAGCAGTGTGGTTGGCACAGGGCCAGTCCCTGAAGCTTTCTTT.

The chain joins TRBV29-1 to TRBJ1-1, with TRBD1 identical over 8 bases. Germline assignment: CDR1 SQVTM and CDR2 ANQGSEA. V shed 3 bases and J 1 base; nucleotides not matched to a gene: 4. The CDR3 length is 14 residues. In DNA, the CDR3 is TGCAGCGTTGAGTTACAGGGGGAGAACACTGAAGCTTTCTTT. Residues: CSVELQGENTEAFF.

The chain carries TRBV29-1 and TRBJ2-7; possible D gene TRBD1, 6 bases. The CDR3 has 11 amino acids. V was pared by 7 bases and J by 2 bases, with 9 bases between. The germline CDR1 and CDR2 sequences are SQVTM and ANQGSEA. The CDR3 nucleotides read TGCAGCGCTGGGGACACCTACGAGCAGTACTTC. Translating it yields CSAGDTYEQYF.

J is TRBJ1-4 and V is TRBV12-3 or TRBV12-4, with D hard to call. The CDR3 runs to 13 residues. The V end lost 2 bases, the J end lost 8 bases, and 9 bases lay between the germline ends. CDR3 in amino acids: CASSLRVEEKLFF. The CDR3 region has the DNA TGTGCCAGCAGTTTACGGGTGGAGGAAAAACTGTTTTTT.

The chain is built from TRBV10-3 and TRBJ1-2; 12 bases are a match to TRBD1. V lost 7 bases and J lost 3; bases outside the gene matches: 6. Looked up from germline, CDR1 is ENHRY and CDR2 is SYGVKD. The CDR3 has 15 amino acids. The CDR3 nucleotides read TGTGCCATCAATTTGGGACAGGGGGCGGACTATGGCTACACCTTC. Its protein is CAINLGQGADYGYTF.

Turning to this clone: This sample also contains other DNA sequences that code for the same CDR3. The CDR3 DNA reads TGTGCCAGCAGCTTAGACAGGGGTAACACTGAAGCTTTCTTT. Amino acids: CASSLDRGNTEAFF. V and J are TRBV7-2 and TRBJ1-1, with 7 bases fitting TRBD1. Germline assignment: CDR1 SGHTA and CDR2 FQGNSA. The junction had 1 base not matched to a gene; V was cut back by 1 base and J by 2 bases. The CDR3 is 14 residues long.

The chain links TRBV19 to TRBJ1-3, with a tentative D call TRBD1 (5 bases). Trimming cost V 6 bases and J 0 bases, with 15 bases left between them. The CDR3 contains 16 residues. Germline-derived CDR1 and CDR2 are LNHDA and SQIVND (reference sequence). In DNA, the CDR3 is TGTGCCAGTAGCGAACTGCAGGGCAGCTCTGGAAACACCATATATTTT. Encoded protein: CASSELQGSSGNTIYF.

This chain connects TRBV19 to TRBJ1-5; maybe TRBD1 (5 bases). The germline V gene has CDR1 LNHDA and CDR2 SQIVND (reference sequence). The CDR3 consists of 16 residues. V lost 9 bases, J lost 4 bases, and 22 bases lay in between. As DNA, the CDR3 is TGTGCCAGCCATTGGGGGGATGGGGGACTGAATCAGCCCCAGCATTTT. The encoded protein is CASHWGDGGLNQPQHF.

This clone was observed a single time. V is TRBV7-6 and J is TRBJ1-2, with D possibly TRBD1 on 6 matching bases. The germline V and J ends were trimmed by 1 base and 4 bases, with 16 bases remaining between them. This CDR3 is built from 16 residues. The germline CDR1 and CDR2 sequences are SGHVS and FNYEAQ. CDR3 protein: CASSLEPGGGGYGYTF. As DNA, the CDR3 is TGTGCCAGCAGCTTAGAGCCGGGGGGCGGAGGCTATGGCTACACCTTC.

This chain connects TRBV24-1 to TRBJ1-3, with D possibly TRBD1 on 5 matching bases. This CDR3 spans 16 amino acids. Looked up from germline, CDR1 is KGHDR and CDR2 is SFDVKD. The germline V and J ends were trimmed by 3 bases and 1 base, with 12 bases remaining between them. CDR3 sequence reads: CATSDPRRGSGNTIYF. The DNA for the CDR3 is TGTGCCACCAGTGATCCTCGGAGGGGATCTGGAAACACCATATATTTT.

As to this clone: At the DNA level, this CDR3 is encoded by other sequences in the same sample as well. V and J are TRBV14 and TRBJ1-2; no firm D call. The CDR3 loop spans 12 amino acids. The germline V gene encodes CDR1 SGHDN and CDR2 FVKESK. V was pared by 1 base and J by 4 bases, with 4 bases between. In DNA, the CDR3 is TGTGCCAGCAGCCAAGCCGGCTATGGCTACACCTTC. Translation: CASSQAGYGYTF.

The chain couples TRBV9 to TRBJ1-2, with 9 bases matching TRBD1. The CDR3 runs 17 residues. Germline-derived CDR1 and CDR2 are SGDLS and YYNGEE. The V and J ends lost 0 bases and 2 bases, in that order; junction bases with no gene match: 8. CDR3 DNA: TGTGCCAGCAGCGTAGGAACAGGGGGCGCCCCAAACTATGGCTACACCTTC. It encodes CASSVGTGGAPNYGYTF. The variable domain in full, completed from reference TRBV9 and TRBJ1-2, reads DSGVTQTPKHLITATGQRVTLRCSPRSGDLSVYWYQQSLDQGLQFLIQYYNGEERAKGNILERFSAQQFPDLHSELNLSSLELGDSALYFCASSVGTGGAPNYGYTFGSGTRLTVV.

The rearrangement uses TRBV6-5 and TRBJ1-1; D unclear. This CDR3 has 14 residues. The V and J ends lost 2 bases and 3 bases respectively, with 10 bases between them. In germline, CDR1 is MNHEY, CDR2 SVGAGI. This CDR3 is CASSYVSVDTEAFF. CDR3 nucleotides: TGTGCCAGCAGTTACGTGTCAGTCGACACTGAAGCTTTCTTT.

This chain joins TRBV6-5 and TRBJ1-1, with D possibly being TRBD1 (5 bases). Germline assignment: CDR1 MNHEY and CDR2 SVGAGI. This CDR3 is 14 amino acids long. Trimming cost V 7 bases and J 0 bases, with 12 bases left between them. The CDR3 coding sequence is TGTGCCAGCACTGGCGGACAAATGAACACTGAAGCTTTCTTT. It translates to CASTGGQMNTEAFF.

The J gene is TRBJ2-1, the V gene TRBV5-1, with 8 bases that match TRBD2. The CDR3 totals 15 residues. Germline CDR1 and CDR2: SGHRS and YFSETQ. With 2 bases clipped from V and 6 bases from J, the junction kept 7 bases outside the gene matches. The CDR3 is CASSFGGLVPNEQFF. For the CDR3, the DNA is TGCGCCAGCAGCTTCGGGGGACTAGTGCCCAATGAGCAGTTCTTC.

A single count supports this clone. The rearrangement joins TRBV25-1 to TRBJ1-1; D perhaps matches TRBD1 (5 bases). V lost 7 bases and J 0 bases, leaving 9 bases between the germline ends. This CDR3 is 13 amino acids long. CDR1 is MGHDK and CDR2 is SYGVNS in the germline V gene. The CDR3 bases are TGTGCCAGCATGCGGGGGTTGAACACTGAAGCTTTCTTT. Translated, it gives CASMRGLNTEAFF.